This T cell receptor beta chain stems from a study of beta chain features in type 1 diabetes (dated 2018 in TCRdb). Looking at the study overall: Mean age, gender distribution, total cell number and subset yield were not different between patients and healthy donors. The study compared the TCRB repertoires of sorted circulating CD4+ T cell subsets in recently diagnosed type 1 diabetes patients with those in matched healthy donors. A total of roughly 98,000,000 sorted cells were examined across all samples, and RNA yield correlated strongly with the number of cells per subset. Regulatory and stem cell-like memory subsets were obtained from only 8 patients and about 8 healthy donors, while naive and central memory subsets were obtained from all 30 or so donors. The full study reports these points: Because the HLA sub-analyses included only small numbers of individuals, any influence of HLA type on TCRB rearrangement was left unresolved. At VDJ recombination sites, patients with type 1 diabetes made fewer insertions and deleted more nucleotides, a pattern implying thymic rearrangement abnormalities. Because cDNA was sequenced instead of genomic DNA, highly expressing activated cells could be over-represented, though the groups showed no difference in activation or CD3 levels. Shorter templates might be favored by PCR, yet because patient and control samples were amplified and corrected together, any such skew would affect both groups equally. Naive, central memory and regulatory TCRB repertoires appeared to be more similar among patients than among healthy donors. In all four CD4+ subsets, TCRB CDR3 length was moderately but significantly shorter in type 1 diabetes patients.

The table lists this clone with a few counts. Its specific antigen is unknown. Nothing much larger sits one base from this clone, and base qualities are not available. The High Capacity cDNA Reverse Transcription Kit was used to reverse transcribe all of the isolated RNA, meaning that expressed TCRB transcripts were what got sequenced. Naive, central memory and regulatory T cell samples underwent deep immunoSEQ sequencing, averaging about 3.57 million total reads per sample. After sorted cells were lysed in RLT buffer, RNA was extracted with DNase-treated RNeasy Micro or Mini kits, with the choice depending on cell number. To prevent cross-contamination, every cell subset was processed on its own, while patient and healthy donor samples were processed together. The immunoSEQ multiplex PCR was used to amplify TCRB sequences from cDNA, yielding 87-bp fragments that span the CDR3 region. Amplicons were sequenced on the Illumina HiSeq platform. On the authors' methods: Synthetic template baselines were used to correct PCR bias computationally, reads within Hamming distance 2 were collapsed, and singletons that could not be merged were discarded. Reads were aligned to IMGT to assign V, D and J genes, CDR3 length, and insertions or deletions at six rearrangement sites. Within each subset, clonotype counts were normalized to the number of sorted cells before true diversity and Gini coefficients were calculated with the tcR R package. The overlap coefficient, calculated on TCRB nucleotide sequences, was used to quantify repertoire sharing. In its TCRdb copy, this immuneACCESS table keeps in-frame sequences only and misses some clones. Where compared with another copy, unresolved V genes explain less than half of these, and the others have no known cause. The V and J calls and clone size come from that table; D and trimming were worked out from the DNA. The sample table holds some 350,000 clones, of which around 10% were seen once. The ten largest clones represent roughly 0.6% of the sample.

CDR1 SGHTA and CDR2 FQGTGA are derived from the germline V gene. The CDR3 covers 15 residues, taking in both the cysteine and the phenylalanine. Only the CDR3 DNA stays, 45 bases, in frame from base 1. The V end gives up 1 base and the J end 8 bases, leaving 4 bases in the junction not matched to a gene. Each donor gave one peripheral blood draw, averaging approximately 0.12 L, which was collected into heparinised tubes. Using a panel that included CD45RO, CCR7, CD25, CD127, CD95 and CD27, naive, central memory, regulatory and stem cell-like memory CD4+ T cells were sorted on a BD FACSAria II. Every sorted population had a purity above 98%. PBMCs were separated immediately by Lymphoprep density gradient centrifugation and were stained directly, without being cultured. So that batch effects would be minimized, each experiment stained and sorted samples in pairs, pairing one healthy donor with one patient.

In this chain, TRBV7-3 is recombined with TRBJ2-1, and TRBD2 aligns with 11 junction nucleotides. The specimen was central memory CD4+ T cells from blood. This receptor was obtained from a man aged 25-45 years with type 1 diabetes. CDR3 loop: CASSLSLSGRDEQFF. The DNA reads TGTGCCAGCAGCTTAAGCCTTAGCGGGAGGGATGAGCAGTTCTTC.